This T cell receptor (beta chain) was found in a study of T cell responses to AZD1222 COVID-19 vaccine (dated by TCRdb to the early 2020s). In terms of the full investigation: TCR sequencing was performed for 233 trial participants, of whom 200 to 210 were given two doses of AZD1222 and some 26 were given two doses of MenACWY control vaccine. Enrollment into the trials was organized by age into subgroups of 18-55, 56-69 and 70-plus years, and those subgroups contained roughly 140, 27 and 60 TCR-sequenced participants, respectively. Points the paper makes about the study in general: Vaccine-associated CD4 TCRs spanned the whole spike protein, with dominant responses in regions 160-218 and 743-854. Reportedly, almost half of the unique spike-specific TCRs recognized epitopes lying outside the regions that are mutated in the B.1.351 and B.1.1.7 variants. No day 14 peak-response samples were available, so repertoires were characterized only after the peak T cell response. After two AZD1222 doses, both the breadth and the depth of spike-specific TCRs were significantly higher than at day 0 and than in MenACWY recipients. The 56-69-year group was small, and its depth increase did not reach significance, likely because of low power. Only five or six AZD1222 recipients were SARS-CoV-2 seropositive at baseline, limiting conclusions about previously exposed vaccinees. Most participants were white British and females outnumbered males, and the authors suggested that clonal diversity may have been underestimated.

In the case of this clone: Its binding antigen is unknown. Per-base qualities were not stored, and no clone one base away is much larger.

From the germline V gene, CDR1 is SGDLS and CDR2 is YYNGEE. The CDR3 covers 14 residues, taking in both the cysteine and the phenylalanine. Only the CDR3 DNA is retained, 42 bases long and in frame from the first base. A distance of 12 bases separates the germline ends of V and J, which lose 0 bases and 6 bases respectively. The time point label of this sample denotes: about 28 days (+/-7) after the second vaccine dose. Because spike-specific TCR depth and breadth did not differ between the two schedules, AZD1222 recipients who got a second dose at roughly 4 weeks were pooled with those who got a second dose at roughly 12 weeks. Vaccinee samples were obtained from the UK trials COV001 and COV002, which included a single-blind randomized controlled phase 2/3 trial of AZD1222 (ChAdOx1 nCoV-19) in healthy adults. Trial participant PBMC samples were collected at day 0 and day 28 after the second dose for TCRbeta chain sequencing.

The CDR3 regions of human TCRbeta chains were analyzed by immunosequencing. In the original analysis: Repertoire TCRs were matched against a reference library of SARS-CoV-2-specific TCRs generated with the MIRA antigen-specificity platform. Breadth was defined as the fraction of unique TCRs that were SARS-CoV-2-associated, and depth was defined as the fraction of total T cells that were SARS-CoV-2-associated. Using the MIRA data, every spike-specific TCR was mapped to the spike region that the TCR reacted to and assigned to either a CD4 or a CD8 class. Log10-transformed breadth and depth values were compared by one-way ANOVA with Sidak's multiple comparisons tests. This is the immuneACCESS table as TCRdb keeps it, with only in-frame sequences that have V and J called. A part of the clones is gone; compared with another copy, unresolved V genes explain less than half, and the rest is unexplained. The D gene and trimming were derived from the DNA, and the V and J assignments and clone size from that table. In all, the sample holds 100,000 to 150,000 clones, and more than 85% of those were seen once. Clones ranked in the top ten supply 1.5% to 2% of the sample.

The sequencing used peripheral blood, collected 28 days after the second AZD1222 dose. Rearrangement joined TRBV9 to TRBJ1-1; no D gene call is confident. This clonotype was sampled from an adult who received the AZD1222 COVID-19 vaccine. In nucleotides, the sequence is TGTGCCAGCAGCGTAGTTCGGGGAAGTCCTGAAGCTTTCTTT. It encodes CASSVVRGSPEAFF.